This T cell receptor (beta chain) derives from a study of T cell repertoires in cytomegalovirus infection. Study information: Signatures in public TCR beta sequences pointed to both CMV infection and matching HLA type.

The CDR3 is 17 residues long. Germline-derived CDR1 and CDR2 are MGHRA and YSYEKL. Trimming took off 4 bases at V and 5 bases at J, with 23 bases between the two ends. Study-level results: Ex vivo responses were dominated by HLA-C-restricted CMV-specific TCR beta clonotypes.

Via MiXCR, TCRdb re-called the reads, giving one row per CDR3 protein. The data show some 600,000 distinct CDR3 sequences, with around 24% seen just once and roughly 8% held by the top ten. A note on this clonotype: Antigen specificity is unknown.

The receptor was isolated from a human donor in good health (CMV status not recorded). Some clones in this sample may be carry-over from other donors' samples. The chain carries TRBV4-1 and TRBJ1-1, with D perhaps TRBD1 (6 bases). The sample was CD8+ T cells from PBMCs. The chain's CDR3 is CASSPVPYREGGTEAFF. The CDR3 DNA reads as TGCGCCAGCAGCCCAGTACCCTACAGGGAAGGAGGAACTGAAGCTTTCTTT.